This TCR beta chain was observed in a study of type 1 regulatory T cells. Study at large: T-allo10 is an in vitro-generated, Tr1-enriched CD4 T cell product specific for alloantigen.

The germline V gene encodes CDR1 LGHNA and CDR2 YNFKEQ. V was shortened by 0 bases and J by 5 bases, with 11 bases between the two germline ends. CDR3 size: 15 residues. TCRdb itself ran the reads through MiXCR, one entry per CDR3 protein. The data show about 97,000 distinct CDR3 sequences, 30% to 35% seen once. Sequencing input: CD4+ T cells, either the whole sample or a sorted fraction (not recorded which). The sequence came from a human donor in good health. The chain couples TRBV4-2 to TRBJ2-1; D unclear. As DNA, the CDR3 is TGTGCCAGCAGCCAAGATTACGGCGGAAACAATGAGCAGTTCTTC. Translation: CASSQDYGGNNEQFF.